Given below is one T cell receptor beta chain in context. Antigen specificity is unknown. With 3 bases removed from V and 4 bases from J, the gap between germline ends came to 13 bases. This CDR3 spans 14 amino acids. The germline CDR1 and CDR2 sequences are WNHNN and SYGVQD (reference sequence). This entry belongs to a study of naive and memory T cell subsets. Study results and caveats: Possibly reflecting memory cells re-expressing CD45RA, a few larger clonotypes occurred in naive repertoires, especially CD8. There was no ground truth to check naive and memory subset results.

Both TRBC1 and TRBC2 were covered by a beta constant-region primer of two equimolar oligonucleotides. Four rounds of PCR amplified the ligated cDNA using nested alpha and beta constant-region primers plus SP2. TCRdb passed the UMI-ligation and nested PCR reads through MiXCR, listing each CDR3 protein once. In the table there are around 160,000 distinct CDR3 sequences, roughly 20% of which are singletons. The sequenced material came from naive CD4+ T cells from blood. The sequence came from a human donor in good health. The chain combines TRBV10-1 with TRBJ2-7; D tentatively fits TRBD1 or TRBD2 (5 bases each). This CDR3 is CASSDMGVLYEQYF. CDR3 nucleotides: TGCGCCAGCAGTGACATGGGGGTCTTGTACGAGCAGTACTTC.